The next 26 T cell receptor beta chains were all read from a single sample in a study of blood T cell repertoires in COVID-19. Profiled with immunoSEQ multiplex PCR; TCRdb holds only in-frame clones, not every one. Among about 64,000 clones listed, approximately 84% were seen once. The material sequenced was peripheral blood. These receptors all come from a man aged 50 or older with active COVID-19.

The chain recombines TRBV18 with TRBJ1-3; D is unclear. This CDR3 spans 15 amino acids. Germline lookup yields CDR1 KGHSH and CDR2 LQKENI. Trimming stripped 3 bases from V and 0 bases from J, with 9 bases between. CDR3 region: CASSPVLSSGNTIYF. CDR3 nucleotides: TGTGCCAGCTCACCCGTACTAAGCTCTGGAAACACCATATATTTT.

J is TRBJ2-1 and V is TRBV5-4; TRBD2 agrees at 10 bases. Germline-derived CDR1 and CDR2 are SGHNT and YYREEE (reference sequence). V was pared by 1 base and J by 4 bases, with 2 bases of the junction left unmatched. The CDR3 is made up of 15 amino acids. CDR3: CASSLTSGTYNEQFF. The CDR3 nucleotides read TGTGCCAGCAGCTTGACTAGCGGGACATACAATGAGCAGTTCTTC.

This clone appeared a single time. The V call is TRBV20-1, the J call TRBJ2-7; 8 nucleotides line up with TRBD2. After removal of 3 bases from V and 2 bases from J, the junction contained 6 bases not matched to a gene. The germline gives CDR1 DFQATT, CDR2 SNEGSKA (reference sequence). The CDR3 loop spans 14 amino acids. In nucleotides, the CDR3 is TGCAGTGCTAGTAGCGGGGACCAACCCTACGAGCAGTACTTC. Translation gives CSASSGDQPYEQYF.

This clone came up once. The V and J genes are TRBV7-9 and TRBJ1-4; D remains ambiguous. The germline V gene encodes CDR1 SEHNR and CDR2 FQNEAQ (reference sequence). This CDR3 spans 15 amino acids. The ends were cut back, 4 bases at V and 4 bases at J, with 13 bases in the middle. CDR3 bases: TGTGCCAGCAGCTCGGATCGGGAGCTTAATGAAAAACTGTTTTTT. Translated: CASSSDRELNEKLFF.

This clone was seen once. This sequence joins TRBV6-1 and TRBJ2-5, with D perhaps matching TRBD1 (5 bases). Per the germline V gene, CDR1 is MNHNS and CDR2 is SASEGT. CDR3 length equals 15 residues. V was cut by 1 base and J by 3 bases, with 12 bases left in between. The CDR3 DNA reads TGTGCCAGCAGTGAAGGATATGCAGGGAAAGAGACCCAGTACTTC. Translation gives CASSEGYAGKETQYF.

The V call is TRBV11-2, the J call TRBJ2-2; 8 nucleotides align to TRBD1. Losses at the gene ends were 4 bases for V and 7 bases for J; bases not matched to a gene: 8. CDR1 SGHAT and CDR2 FQNNGV come from the germline V gene. The CDR3 runs to 15 residues. As DNA, the CDR3 is TGTGCCAGCAGCTCACAGGGGGTCGGCGTCGGGGAGCTGTTTTTT. This sequence encodes CASSSQGVGVGELFF.

The genes are TRBV28 and TRBJ2-1; tentative D call: TRBD2 (6 bases). Germline-derived CDR1 and CDR2 are MDHEN and SYDVKM. The V end was cut by 4 bases, the J end by 10 bases, with 23 bases between. The CDR3 is 16 residues long. CDR3 nucleotides: TGTGCCAGCAGTTCCGGTAAGGATAGCGGAGGATTGGAGCAGTTCTTC. It is translated as CASSSGKDSGGLEQFF.

The V and J genes are TRBV5-5 and TRBJ2-1, with 8 bases identical to TRBD2. CDR3 length equals 16 residues. The V gene end was trimmed by 4 bases and the J gene end by 5 bases; junction bases not matched to a gene: 11. Germline V lookup: CDR1 SGHKS, CDR2 YYEKEE (reference sequence). The DNA of the CDR3 is TGTGCCAGCAGCCTCCCCGGCGGGGGGATCAACAATGAGCAGTTCTTC. Its translation: CASSLPGGGINNEQFF. The entire variable domain, with the rest obtained from reference TRBV5-5 and TRBJ2-1, is as follows: DAGVTQSPTHLIKTRGQQVTLRCSPISGHKSVSWYQQVLGQGPQFIFQYYEKEERGRGNFPDRFSARQFPNYSSELNVNALLLGDSALYLCASSLPGGGINNEQFFGPGTRLTVL.

This rearrangement joins TRBV29-1 to TRBJ2-1; D is possibly TRBD2 (6 bases). CDR1 and CDR2 (germline): SQVTM, ANQGSEA. This CDR3 has 14 amino acids. Between the trimmed V and J ends, which lost 0 bases and 8 bases, there was a span of 14 bases. CDR3 region: CSVEDTPGRHEQFF. The CDR3 DNA follows: TGCAGCGTTGAAGATACTCCAGGGAGGCATGAGCAGTTCTTC.

V gene TRBV28 combines with J gene TRBJ1-2, with 9 bases lining up with TRBD1. CDR1 and CDR2 (germline): MDHEN, SYDVKM. V lost 6 bases, J lost 1 base, and 12 bases stayed unmatched. The CDR3 contains 17 residues. The CDR3 loop reads CASRSSRTGVINYGYTF. The CDR3 DNA reads as TGTGCCAGCAGGAGTAGTAGGACAGGGGTCATTAACTATGGCTACACCTTC.

The chain recombines TRBV9 with TRBJ2-5, with 13 bases matching TRBD2. Losses at the gene ends were 3 bases for V and 4 bases for J; bases not matched to a gene: 3. CDR3 length equals 15 residues. Per germline, CDR1 SGDLS and CDR2 YYNGEE. As DNA, the CDR3 is TGTGCCAGCAGCGAGGGACTAGCGGGGCCAGAGACCCAGTACTTC. Translated: CASSEGLAGPETQYF.

The chain is built from TRBV5-6 and TRBJ2-7; 10 nucleotides agree with TRBD1. The CDR3 has 15 residues. Germline V gene sequence: CDR1 SGHDT, CDR2 YYEEEE. V was pared by 4 bases and J by 5 bases, with 9 bases of the junction left unmatched. The CDR3: CASSPLTGGIDEQYF. The CDR3 DNA reads as TGTGCCAGCAGCCCCTTGACAGGGGGCATCGACGAGCAGTACTTC.

The rearrangement uses TRBV6-5 and TRBJ2-7; D is possibly TRBD2 (5 bases). Germline CDR1 MNHEY, CDR2 SVGAGI. Trimming pared 4 bases from V and 2 bases from J, leaving 12 bases between. The CDR3 covers 14 residues. CDR3 sequence: CASSSSGKTYEQYF. DNA for the CDR3: TGTGCCAGCAGTTCATCGGGGAAGACCTACGAGCAGTACTTC.

The chain joins TRBV18 to TRBJ1-1, with 7 bases aligning to TRBD1. The CDR3 has 14 amino acids. Germline trimming cut 8 bases from V and 3 bases from J; bases unmatched to any gene: 9. Germline-derived CDR1 and CDR2 are KGHSH and LQKENI. The DNA for the CDR3 is TGTGCCAGCCGATTTAGAACAGGGGACACTGAAGCTTTCTTT. Encoded protein: CASRFRTGDTEAFF.

The rearrangement joins TRBV7-3 to TRBJ1-2, with D perhaps TRBD1 (5 bases). The CDR3 contains 13 residues. The germline V gene has CDR1 SGHTA and CDR2 FQGTGA. V was cut by 3 bases and J by 6 bases, with 11 bases left in between. The CDR3 loop is CASSLGRADGYTF. The CDR3 DNA follows: TGTGCCAGCAGCTTGGGCAGGGCGGATGGCTACACCTTC.

The V and J genes are TRBV2 and TRBJ2-5; perhaps TRBD1 as D (6 bases). The V end was cut by 7 bases, the J end by 5 bases, with 11 bases between. Germline V gene data show CDR1 as SNHLY and CDR2 as FYNNEI. The CDR3 contains 12 residues. CDR3 residues: CASTRGEETQYF. CDR3 in DNA: TGTGCCAGCACCAGGGGAGAGGAGACCCAGTACTTC.

The CDR3 spells CATSDLKGHRPSPFYGYTF. In nucleotides, the CDR3 is TGTGCCACCAGTGATTTGAAAGGCCACAGGCCAAGCCCTTTCTATGGCTACACCTTC. This rearrangement joins TRBV24-1 to TRBJ1-2; a possible D gene is TRBD1 (5 bases). The CDR3 runs 19 residues. The germline CDR1 and CDR2 sequences are KGHDR and SFDVKD. Trimming took off 0 bases at V and 4 bases at J, with 23 bases between the two ends.

This clone turned up a few times. This chain uses TRBV7-9 with TRBJ2-7; 8 nucleotides line up with TRBD2. V was pared by 2 bases and J by 5 bases, with 2 bases of the junction left unmatched. Germline values: CDR1 SEHNR, CDR2 FQNEAQ (reference sequence). This CDR3 is built from 13 residues. The chain's CDR3 is CASSLKGLDEQYF. In DNA, the CDR3 is TGTGCCAGCAGCTTAAAGGGACTAGACGAGCAGTACTTC.

The chain combines TRBV18 with TRBJ2-2, with D perhaps matching TRBD1 (7 bases). Per germline, CDR1 KGHSH and CDR2 LQKENI. This CDR3 has 15 residues. The V end was cut by 8 bases, the J end by 7 bases, with 20 bases between. The CDR3, as DNA: TGTGCCAGCCAGACGGCGGGGACAGCCTACGGGGAGCTGTTTTTT. Amino acids: CASQTAGTAYGELFF. The full variable domain, in which reference TRBV18 and TRBJ2-2 provide the parts outside the CDR3, is NAGVMQNPRHLVRRRGQEARLRCSPMKGHSHVYWYRQLPEEGLKFMVYLQKENIIDESGMPKERFSAEFPKEGPSILRIQQVVRGDSAAYFCASQTAGTAYGELFFGEGSRLTVL.

The DNA of the CDR3 is TGTGCCAGCAGCCCCCTCTCCTACGAGCAGTACTTC. Its translation: CASSPLSYEQYF. The chain carries TRBV7-9 and TRBJ2-7; no definite D call. Trimming stripped 5 bases from V and 0 bases from J, with 5 bases between. Germline V gives CDR1 SEHNR, CDR2 FQNEAQ (reference sequence). The CDR3 totals 12 residues. Full variable domain (outside the CDR3, taken from reference TRBV7-9 and TRBJ2-7): DTGVSQNPRHKITKRGQNVTFRCDPISEHNRLYWYRQTLGQGPEFLTYFQNEAQLEKSRLLSDRFSAERPKGSFSTLEIQRTEQGDSAMYLCASSPLSYEQYFGPGTRLTVT.

The chain employs TRBV6-1 and TRBJ1-1; TRBD1 matches at 10 bases. Looked up from germline, CDR1 is MNHNS and CDR2 is SASEGT. This CDR3 region has 16 residues. With V trimmed by 3 bases and J by 7 bases, 11 bases remained unmatched. The CDR3 protein is CASSDESDRGRIEAFF. CDR3 in DNA: TGTGCCAGCAGTGACGAGTCCGACAGGGGGCGAATTGAAGCTTTCTTT.

DNA of the CDR3: TGCGCCAGCAGCTTAGGACTAGCGGGGGGCCTGGATACGCAGTATTTT. It is translated as CASSLGLAGGLDTQYF. The chain couples TRBV5-1 to TRBJ2-3; 14 nucleotides align to TRBD2. The V gene's germline CDR1 is SGHRS and CDR2 YFSETQ. V dropped 2 bases and J dropped 6; count of bases not matched to a gene: 5. The CDR3 is 16 amino acids. The whole variable domain, filled in from reference TRBV5-1 and TRBJ2-3, reads KAGVTQTPRYLIKTRGQQVTLSCSPISGHRSVSWYQQTPGQGLQFLFEYFSETQRNKGNFPGRFSGRQFSNSRSEMNVSTLELGDSALYLCASSLGLAGGLDTQYFGPGTRLTVL.

This chain joins TRBV9 and TRBJ1-5; TRBD1 is a possible D gene (6 bases). Germline V gene sequence: CDR1 SGDLS, CDR2 YYNGEE. The CDR3 has 14 residues. The germline V and J ends were trimmed by 0 bases and 5 bases, with 9 bases remaining between them. CDR3 in amino acids: CASSVGQEDQPQHF. Here the CDR3 DNA reads TGTGCCAGCAGCGTAGGACAGGAGGATCAGCCCCAGCATTTT.

The chain couples TRBV5-1 to TRBJ2-1, with 8 bases matching TRBD2. The CDR3 consists of 14 residues. V shed 7 bases, J shed 7 bases, and the junction held 10 bases outside the gene matches. The germline V gene has CDR1 SGHRS and CDR2 YFSETQ. The CDR3 DNA follows: TGCGCCAGCTCACGGGAGGGGGATGAGAATGAGCAGTTCTTC. As protein: CASSREGDENEQFF.

The chain couples TRBV6-6 to TRBJ2-1, with 14 bases fitting TRBD2. This CDR3 has 13 amino acids. Germline V gene data show CDR1 as MNHNY and CDR2 as SVGAGI (reference sequence). The V segment lost 9 bases and the J segment 11 bases; nucleotides outside the gene matches: 6. CDR3 in amino acids: CARAGTSGGKQFF. Written as DNA, the CDR3 is TGTGCCAGGGCCGGGACTAGCGGGGGAAAGCAGTTCTTC.

The rearrangement uses TRBV13 and TRBJ1-2; 7 nucleotides agree with TRBD1. Germline loops: CDR1 PRHDT, CDR2 FYEKMQ (reference sequence). CDR3 length: 15 amino acids. V lost 0 bases, J lost 5 bases, and 6 bases stayed unmatched. CDR3: CASSLGGRGLYGYTF. CDR3 nucleotide sequence: TGTGCCAGCAGCTTAGGCGGAAGGGGGCTATATGGCTACACCTTC.